Shown below are 25 T cell receptor beta chains from a single sample sequenced in a study of human T cells and chemical hapten exposure. Time point: patch test 2, 6 weeks after DPC sensitization. Treatment reported: therapeutic diphenylcyclopropenone sensitization with weekly scalp DPC. TCRdb analysed the RACE reads with MiXCR anew, one entry per CDR3 protein. The data contain a few hundred thousand distinct CDR3 sequences, nearly 6.5% of them singletons. This specimen was whole blood, taken in connection with sensitization to the hapten diphenylcyclopropenone (DPC). These receptors were obtained from a woman in her late teens or twenties with alopecia areata. Some clones in this sample may be carry-over from other donors' samples.

This rearrangement joins TRBV4-1 to TRBJ1-1; TRBD1 might be the D (6 bases). CDR3 length: 14 amino acids. The germline V and J ends were trimmed by 4 bases and 3 bases, with 12 bases remaining between them. The V gene's germline CDR1 is MGHRA and CDR2 YSYEKL. CDR3 coding DNA: TGCGCCAGCAGCCGAAAGGGGGTAGACACTGAAGCTTTCTTT. This codes for CASSRKGVDTEAFF.

This clonotype was seen ten or more times. This chain joins TRBV5-1 and TRBJ2-5; 11 nucleotides agree with TRBD2. Per the germline V gene, CDR1 is SGHRS and CDR2 is YFSETQ. This CDR3 spans 14 amino acids. Germline trimming cut 7 bases from V and 4 bases from J; bases unmatched to any gene: 6. The CDR3: CASAAGTSGETQYF. The CDR3 DNA sequence: TGCGCCAGCGCCGCGGGGACTAGCGGAGAGACCCAGTACTTC.

This clonotype was recorded at least ten times. The chain couples TRBV20-1 to TRBJ1-6; no reliable D call. This CDR3 has 14 residues. CDR1 and CDR2 (germline): DFQATT, SNEGSKA (reference sequence). The V and J ends lost 3 bases and 10 bases respectively, with 16 bases between them. The CDR3 DNA sequence: TGCAGTGCTAGCCAAGGGCGCGAGGAGTCACCCCTCCACTTT. Its translation is CSASQGREESPLHF.

This clonotype showed up just a few times. This rearrangement joins TRBV20-1 to TRBJ1-2; 7 nucleotides line up with TRBD1. The germline CDR1 and CDR2 sequences are DFQATT and SNEGSKA (reference sequence). The CDR3 contains 13 residues. V trimming: 3 bases; J trimming: 4 bases; junction bases outside the gene matches: 5. For the CDR3, the DNA is TGCAGTGCTAGGACAGGGCCAAGCTATGGCTACACCTTC. Amino acid sequence: CSARTGPSYGYTF.

A few counts support this clonotype. The V and J genes are TRBV7-4 and TRBJ1-4; unclear D gene. Trimming took 3 bases from V and 2 from J, leaving 16 bases between them. The CDR3 is made up of 17 amino acids. Germline CDR1 reads SGHVT; CDR2 reads SQSDAQ. The CDR3, as DNA: TGTGCCAGCAGCTTGGATGGGCTTAGCAAGACTAATGAAAAACTGTTTTTT. This gives the protein CASSLDGLSKTNEKLFF.

This clonotype was observed once. The V and J genes are TRBV29-1 and TRBJ2-5; D not resolved. This CDR3 comprises 12 residues. The germline V gene encodes CDR1 SQVTM and CDR2 ANQGSEA. V was clipped by 2 bases and J by 2 bases, with 6 bases between them. CDR3 region: CSVERSQETQYF. The CDR3 DNA is TGCAGCGTTGAACGGAGTCAAGAGACCCAGTACTTC. Complete variable domain (other parts from reference TRBV29-1 and TRBJ2-5): SAVISQKPSRDICQRGTSLTIQCQVDSQVTMMFWYRQQPGQSLTLIATANQGSEATYESGFVIDKFPISRPNLTFSTLTVSNMSPEDSSIYLCSVERSQETQYFGPGTRLLVL.

This chain links TRBV2 with TRBJ2-7, with no clear D. The ends were cut back, 4 bases at V and 0 bases at J, with 4 bases in the middle. Per the germline V gene, CDR1 is SNHLY and CDR2 is FYNNEI. The CDR3 runs 12 residues. The CDR3 DNA reads as TGTGCCAGCAGTGTTAACTCCTACGAGCAGTACTTC. This sequence encodes CASSVNSYEQYF.

This clonotype was counted many times. The chain has TRBV20-1 and TRBJ2-7, with TRBD2 as a possible D gene (5 bases). V was trimmed by 8 bases and J by 0 bases, leaving 17 bases between them. CDR3 length: 14 amino acids. Per germline, CDR1 DFQATT and CDR2 SNEGSKA (reference sequence). CDR3 protein: CSTMGSTLSYEQYF. The CDR3 region has the DNA TGCAGTACCATGGGGAGCACTCTCTCCTACGAGCAGTACTTC.

This clonotype was counted many times. This chain links TRBV20-1 with TRBJ2-5, with D unresolved. This CDR3 spans 15 amino acids. Germline loops: CDR1 DFQATT, CDR2 SNEGSKA (reference sequence). V was clipped by 3 bases and J by 2 bases, with 16 bases between them. The DNA of the CDR3 is TGCAGTGCTAGGACCCCCCGGGCTACACAAGAGACCCAGTACTTC. Protein sequence: CSARTPRATQETQYF.

In this sample, this clonotype turned up many times. CDR3 in amino acids: CSLSAGGSNTEAFF. CDR3 coding DNA: TGCAGTCTATCCGCAGGGGGCTCGAACACTGAAGCTTTCTTT. V usage is TRBV20-1 and J usage is TRBJ1-1, with TRBD1 matching 8 bases. This CDR3 contains 14 residues. The germline CDR1 and CDR2 sequences are DFQATT and SNEGSKA (reference sequence). J was trimmed by 1 base and V by 8 bases; bases with no gene match: 9.

The V and J genes are TRBV3-1 and TRBJ1-1; D is perhaps TRBD1 (5 bases). The CDR3 totals 16 residues. Trimming left V 4 bases short and J 1 base short, with 16 bases between. Per germline, CDR1 LGHDT and CDR2 YNNKEL (reference sequence). This chain's CDR3 is CASSPRLGGGNTEAFF. The CDR3 DNA reads TGTGCCAGCAGCCCCCGACTTGGGGGAGGGAACACTGAAGCTTTCTTT.

This clonotype was detected a few times. The rearrangement joins TRBV27 to TRBJ1-6, with a possible D match to TRBD1 (6 bases). There are 14 residues in the CDR3. The germline V gene has CDR1 MNHEY and CDR2 SMNVEV (reference sequence). With 6 bases removed from V and 5 bases from J, the gap between germline ends came to 11 bases. The CDR3 is CASSRGGDNSPLHF. The CDR3 nucleotides are TGTGCCAGCAGCAGGGGAGGGGATAATTCACCCCTCCACTTT.

In its sample, this clonotype was seen many times. The genes are TRBV6-2 or TRBV6-3 and TRBJ1-2; 8 bases map to TRBD1. Germline V CDR1 and CDR2: MNHEY, SVGEGT. V shed 7 bases, J shed 2 bases, and the junction held 9 bases outside the gene matches. There are 15 residues in the CDR3. CDR3: CASIFTQGANYGYTF. Here the CDR3 DNA reads TGTGCCAGCATCTTCACCCAGGGGGCCAACTATGGCTACACCTTC.

The chain combines TRBV4-3 with TRBJ1-1; D gene ambiguous. Trimming shortened V by 3 bases and J by 3 bases, and 11 bases separated the two germline ends. This CDR3 has 14 residues. The germline V gene encodes CDR1 LGHNA and CDR2 YSLEER. The CDR3: CASSQRPWDTEAFF. As DNA, the CDR3 is TGCGCCAGCAGCCAGAGGCCTTGGGACACTGAAGCTTTCTTT.

The rearrangement uses TRBV27 and TRBJ2-7; 7 nucleotides match TRBD1. Losses at the gene ends were 4 bases for V and 0 bases for J; bases not matched to a gene: 3. Germline CDR1 reads MNHEY; CDR2 reads SMNVEV (reference sequence). CDR3 size: 14 residues. CDR3 amino acids: CASSSDRASYEQYF. CDR3 in DNA: TGTGCCAGCAGTTCCGACAGGGCCTCCTACGAGCAGTACTTC.

This clonotype has at least ten counts. J is TRBJ2-5 and V is TRBV5-5; D is uncertain. This CDR3 is 14 amino acids long. CDR1 is SGHKS, CDR2 YYEKEE, per germline (reference sequence). Trimming stripped 4 bases from V and 6 bases from J, with 16 bases between. CDR3 DNA: TGTGCCAGCAGCGTACTCCTCGGCCCAAAGACCCAGTACTTC. It is translated as CASSVLLGPKTQYF.

This chain joins TRBV28 and TRBJ2-7; possibly TRBD1 or TRBD2 for D (6 bases each). The V gene lost 7 bases and the J gene lost 5 bases, with 15 bases spanning the gap. This CDR3 comprises 13 residues. The germline V gene encodes CDR1 MDHEN and CDR2 SYDVKM. The DNA for the CDR3 is TGTGCCAGCAACGGAGGGGGTCCCCACGAGCAGTACTTC. Translating it yields CASNGGGPHEQYF.

In its sample, this clonotype was seen many times. The chain links TRBV6-6 to TRBJ2-6, with D possibly TRBD2 on 6 matching bases. Per germline, CDR1 MNHNY and CDR2 SVGAGI (reference sequence). Trimming cost V 0 bases and J 2 bases, with 8 bases left between them. This CDR3 contains 16 residues. The DNA for the CDR3 is TGTGCCAGCAGTTACTCGCCGGGGGCTGGGGCCAACGTCCTGACTTTC. This encodes CASSYSPGAGANVLTF.

In its sample, this clonotype was seen a few times. J is TRBJ1-6 and V is TRBV7-9; unclear D gene. Germline V gene data show CDR1 as SEHNR and CDR2 as FQNEAQ (reference sequence). Between the trimmed V and J ends, which lost 8 bases and 0 bases, there was a span of 8 bases. CDR3 length: 14 amino acids. The CDR3 spells CASDGSSYNSPLHF. CDR3 nucleotides: TGTGCCAGCGATGGGAGCTCCTATAATTCACCCCTCCACTTT.

This clonotype has more than one count but fewer than ten. The V call is TRBV20-1, the J call TRBJ1-1, with TRBD1 matching over 7 bases. V lost 2 bases and J lost 5; bases outside the gene matches: 5. CDR3 length: 13 residues. Germline CDR1 DFQATT, CDR2 SNEGSKA (reference sequence). The CDR3 sequence: CSARTQGQTEAFF. The CDR3 nucleotides read TGCAGTGCTAGAACACAGGGACAGACTGAAGCTTTCTTT.

This clonotype was picked up many times. The chain recombines TRBV4-3 with TRBJ1-2; possibly TRBD1 for D (5 bases). CDR1 LGHNA and CDR2 YSLEER come from the germline V gene. This CDR3 spans 14 amino acids. The V gene lost 0 bases and the J gene lost 5 bases, with 10 bases spanning the gap. CDR3 protein: CASSQDRANYGYTF. CDR3 nucleotides: TGCGCCAGCAGCCAAGACAGGGCGAATTATGGCTACACCTTC.

Details on this clonotype: A much larger clonotype is one base distant, so this may be a read error. The rearrangement links TRBV10-3 to TRBJ1-1, with 7 bases fitting TRBD1. CDR1 is ENHRY, CDR2 SYGVKD, per germline. V lost 7 bases and J lost 2; bases outside the gene matches: 10. The CDR3 is 15 amino acids. The CDR3 nucleotides are TGTGCCATCACTAAGCGGACAGGAGATAACACTGAAGCTTTCTTT. As protein: CAITKRTGDNTEAFF.

CDR3 nucleotide sequence: TGCGCCAGCAGCCCCCGCCCAAGTGGGAGAGATACGCAGTATTTT. The encoded protein is CASSPRPSGRDTQYF. The chain links TRBV5-1 to TRBJ2-3, with D perhaps matching TRBD2 (5 bases). The V end lost 4 bases, the J end lost 5 bases, and 17 bases lay between the germline ends. The germline CDR1 and CDR2 sequences are SGHRS and YFSETQ. The CDR3 is 15 amino acids.

This clonotype was recorded at least ten times. Germline and junction disagree at one end, which may indicate a read error. V is TRBV7-9 and J is TRBJ1-1, with D perhaps matching TRBD1 (6 bases). The germline gives CDR1 SEHNR, CDR2 FQNEAQ (reference sequence). The length of the CDR3 is 13 residues. The CDR3 reads CASSLDSNTEAFF. CDR3 DNA sequence: TGCGCCAGCAGCTTGGACAGCAACACTGAAGCTTTCTTT.

The rearrangement uses TRBV28 and TRBJ2-1; 9 bases align to TRBD2. CDR3 length: 13 residues. V gave up 6 bases and J gave up 5 bases; unmatched junction bases: 2. Germline V gene lookup returns CDR1 MDHEN and CDR2 SYDVKM. The CDR3 DNA sequence: TGTGCCAGCAGAGCGGGGGGAGACAATGAGCAGTTCTTC. Protein: CASRAGGDNEQFF.